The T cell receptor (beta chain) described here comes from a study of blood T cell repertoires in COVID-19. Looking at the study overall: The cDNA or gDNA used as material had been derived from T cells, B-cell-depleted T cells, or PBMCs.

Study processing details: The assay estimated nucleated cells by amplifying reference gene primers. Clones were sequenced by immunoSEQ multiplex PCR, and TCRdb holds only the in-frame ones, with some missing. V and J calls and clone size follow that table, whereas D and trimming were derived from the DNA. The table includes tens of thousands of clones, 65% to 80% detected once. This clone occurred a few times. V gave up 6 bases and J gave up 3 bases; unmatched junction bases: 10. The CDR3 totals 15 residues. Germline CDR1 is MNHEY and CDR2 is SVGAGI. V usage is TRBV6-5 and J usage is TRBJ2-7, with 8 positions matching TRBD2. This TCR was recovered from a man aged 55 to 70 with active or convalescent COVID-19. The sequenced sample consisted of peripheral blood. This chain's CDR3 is CASRAASGPFYEQYF. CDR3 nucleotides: TGTGCCAGCAGAGCCGCTAGCGGGCCCTTCTACGAGCAGTACTTC.